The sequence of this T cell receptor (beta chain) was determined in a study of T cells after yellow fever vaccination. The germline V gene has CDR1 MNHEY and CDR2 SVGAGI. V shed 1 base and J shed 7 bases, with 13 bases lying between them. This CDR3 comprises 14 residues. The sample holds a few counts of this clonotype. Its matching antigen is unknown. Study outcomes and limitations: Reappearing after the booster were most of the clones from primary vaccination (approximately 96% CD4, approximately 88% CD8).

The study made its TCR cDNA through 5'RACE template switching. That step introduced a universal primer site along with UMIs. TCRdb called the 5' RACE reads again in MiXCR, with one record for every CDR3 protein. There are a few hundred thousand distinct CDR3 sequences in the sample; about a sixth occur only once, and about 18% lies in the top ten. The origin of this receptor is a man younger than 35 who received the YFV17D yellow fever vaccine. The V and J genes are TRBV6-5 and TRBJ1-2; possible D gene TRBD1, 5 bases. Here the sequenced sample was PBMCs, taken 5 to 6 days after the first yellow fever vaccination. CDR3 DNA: TGTGCCAGCAGTTACTACGGGGACTCCCGTGGCTACACCTTC. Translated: CASSYYGDSRGYTF.